The next 29 T cell receptor beta chains were all read from a single sample in a study of cytomegalovirus exposure and HLA in healthy donors. TCRdb's table, derived via immunoSEQ multiplex PCR, lists solely in-frame clones and lacks some. Found here are some 150,000 clones, roughly 86% of them singletons; the top ten hold less than 3%. Sequenced material: PBMCs. These TCRs come from a man younger than 30 in good health and CMV-seropositive.

The CDR3 loop is CASSVEWKLAGSTDTQYF. Here the CDR3 DNA reads TGTGCCAGCAGCGTAGAATGGAAACTAGCGGGGAGCACAGATACGCAGTATTTT. The chain links TRBV9 to TRBJ2-3; the match to TRBD2 covers 10 bases. Per the germline V gene, CDR1 is SGDLS and CDR2 is YYNGEE. With 0 bases clipped from V and 0 bases from J, the junction kept 7 bases outside the gene matches. The CDR3 has 18 residues.

The chain couples TRBV30 to TRBJ1-2; maybe TRBD1 (5 bases). Per germline, CDR1 GTSNPN and CDR2 SVGIG (reference sequence). The CDR3 has 19 amino acids. V was trimmed by 0 bases and J by 3 bases, leaving 26 bases between them. CDR3 sequence: CAWSVFLGDSAARDYGYTF. Written as DNA, the CDR3 is TGTGCCTGGAGTGTATTTCTCGGTGACAGCGCCGCTCGGGACTATGGCTACACCTTC.

A word on this clone: This specimen includes other DNA sequences encoding the same CDR3. J is TRBJ1-1 and V is TRBV7-3, with D unresolved. Germline CDR1 reads SGHTA; CDR2 reads FQGTGA. The CDR3 contains 13 residues. The germline V and J ends were trimmed by 0 bases and 5 bases, with 7 bases remaining between them. CDR3 nucleotide sequence: TGTGCCAGCAGCTTAACGGGCGGGACTGAAGCTTTCTTT. Its protein is CASSLTGGTEAFF.

The chain uses TRBV2 and TRBJ2-5, with 11 bases lining up with TRBD2. V lost 8 bases to trimming and J lost 5 bases; unmatched junction nucleotides: 10. Germline V lookup: CDR1 SNHLY, CDR2 FYNNEI. This CDR3 comprises 15 residues. Here the CDR3 DNA reads TGTGCCAGCGGGGGCTTAGCGGGAGGGGTTGAGACCCAGTACTTC. Its protein is CASGGLAGGVETQYF.

The V gene is TRBV6-1, the J gene TRBJ2-1; D gene uncertain. The CDR3 is 14 residues long. CDR1 is MNHNS, CDR2 SASEGT, per germline. With 10 bases removed from V and 6 bases from J, the gap between germline ends came to 19 bases. The CDR3 here is CATSRSPTVNEQFF. The CDR3 nucleotides read TGTGCCACCTCCCGGTCTCCTACCGTCAATGAGCAGTTCTTC.

CDR3 loop: CASSVGGPEQFF. CDR3 sequence (DNA): TGTGCCAGCAGCGTAGGTGGGCCTGAGCAGTTCTTC. The V and J genes are TRBV9 and TRBJ2-1; no reliable D call. The CDR3 length is 12 residues. The V gene lost 0 bases and the J gene lost 9 bases, with 7 bases spanning the gap. Germline values: CDR1 SGDLS, CDR2 YYNGEE.

The genes are TRBV4-3 and TRBJ2-2; the D is unclear. CDR3 length equals 16 residues. V dropped 0 bases and J dropped 0 bases, with 8 bases sitting between them. The germline gives CDR1 LGHNA, CDR2 YSLEER. CDR3 in DNA: TGCGCCAGCAGCCAAGATACGAGTGCGAACACCGGGGAGCTGTTTTTT. Protein sequence: CASSQDTSANTGELFF.

V gene TRBV10-3 combines with J gene TRBJ2-3, with 7 nucleotides matching TRBD2. Germline V CDR1 and CDR2: ENHRY, SYGVKD. The CDR3 contains 16 residues. The ends lost 2 bases at V and 6 bases at J; junction bases unmatched: 11. In DNA form, the CDR3 reads TGTGCCATCAGTGAGCCGACTGGACTAGTGGACGATACGCAGTATTTT. Its protein product is CAISEPTGLVDDTQYF.

The V gene is TRBV4-2, the J gene TRBJ2-2, with 10 bases matching TRBD1. Germline CDR1 reads LGHNA; CDR2 reads YNFKEQ. With 4 bases clipped from V and 4 bases from J, the junction kept 3 bases outside the gene matches. This CDR3 comprises 15 residues. The CDR3 is CASSPRTGGTGELFF. The CDR3, as DNA: TGTGCCAGCAGCCCCCGGACAGGGGGCACCGGGGAGCTGTTTTTT.

The V call is TRBV30, the J call TRBJ2-2; D possibly corresponds to TRBD1 (5 bases). The ends were cut back, 1 base at V and 1 base at J, with 10 bases in the middle. The CDR3 spans 15 residues. Germline V lookup: CDR1 GTSNPN, CDR2 SVGIG (reference sequence). As DNA, the CDR3 is TGTGCCTGGAGTGCAGGGTCAGTGAACACCGGGGAGCTGTTTTTT. Translation gives CAWSAGSVNTGELFF.

The J gene is TRBJ2-7, the V gene TRBV18; TRBD2 is a possible D gene (5 bases). In germline, CDR1 is KGHSH, CDR2 LQKENI. This CDR3 has 14 amino acids. The V end lost 4 bases, the J end lost 7 bases, and 17 bases lay between the germline ends. The CDR3 protein is CASSRPVGPGEQYF. The CDR3 DNA reads as TGTGCCAGCTCACGTCCTGTTGGACCGGGGGAGCAGTACTTC.

The chain uses TRBV6-1 and TRBJ2-3, with 7 bases lining up with TRBD2. The V and J ends lost 4 bases and 1 base, in that order; junction bases with no gene match: 8. The CDR3 is 16 amino acids. Germline lookup yields CDR1 MNHNS and CDR2 SASEGT. CDR3 DNA: TGTGCCAGCAGTGCGATGTGGGCGGGGGGCACAGATACGCAGTATTTT. Translated: CASSAMWAGGTDTQYF.

J is TRBJ1-1 and V is TRBV28; 8 bases are shared with TRBD1. Germline V gene sequence: CDR1 MDHEN, CDR2 SYDVKM. J was trimmed by 8 bases and V by 4 bases; bases with no gene match: 6. This CDR3 contains 13 residues. CDR3 sequence: CASSSGGLGEAFF. The CDR3 coding sequence is TGTGCCAGCAGTTCAGGGGGCTTGGGAGAAGCTTTCTTT.

J is TRBJ1-2 and V is TRBV9, with a weak D call TRBD1 (5 bases). Per the germline V gene, CDR1 is SGDLS and CDR2 is YYNGEE. The CDR3 is made up of 14 amino acids. Trimming shortened V by 2 bases and J by 8 bases, and 16 bases separated the two germline ends. CDR3 coding DNA: TGTGCCAGCAGCGTCGGGCAGGGTACGCGGGGCTACACCTTC. This codes for CASSVGQGTRGYTF.

The rearrangement joins TRBV7-9 to TRBJ2-1; perhaps TRBD1 as D (6 bases). Germline lookup yields CDR1 SEHNR and CDR2 FQNEAQ (reference sequence). The CDR3 runs 19 residues. V was trimmed by 0 bases and J by 4 bases, leaving 22 bases between them. The CDR3 coding sequence is TGTGCCAGCAGCTTAGCGCCGGGACACTCGTCGTTGGGGTACAATGAGCAGTTCTTC. It encodes CASSLAPGHSSLGYNEQFF.

V usage is TRBV30 and J usage is TRBJ2-1; D call uncertain. CDR1 and CDR2 from the germline V gene are GTSNPN and SVGIG (reference sequence). The CDR3 is 13 residues long. The V gene lost 3 bases and the J gene lost 5 bases, with 11 bases spanning the gap. The DNA of the CDR3 is TGTGCCTGGAGCCCACAGATTAACAATGAGCAGTTCTTC. Amino acids: CAWSPQINNEQFF.

The rearrangement links TRBV5-1 to TRBJ1-3; D gene ambiguous. The germline CDR1 and CDR2 sequences are SGHRS and YFSETQ. V lost 7 bases to trimming and J lost 0 bases, with 11 bases between them. The CDR3 consists of 14 residues. The CDR3 DNA sequence: TGCGCCAGCGCGGAGGACCTCTCTGGAAACACCATATATTTT. This encodes CASAEDLSGNTIYF.

The chain combines TRBV5-6 with TRBJ2-5, with a weak D call TRBD1 (6 bases). Germline V gives CDR1 SGHDT, CDR2 YYEEEE. The V end lost 0 bases, the J end lost 3 bases, and 12 bases lay between the germline ends. The CDR3 is 15 amino acids. The CDR3 DNA reads TGTGCCAGCAGCTTGGTCCGGGACACCGAAGAGACCCAGTACTTC. Translation: CASSLVRDTEETQYF.

This chain connects TRBV30 to TRBJ1-4, with D uncertain. This CDR3 is built from 14 residues. Germline values: CDR1 GTSNPN, CDR2 SVGIG (reference sequence). V lost 7 bases and J lost 3, with 15 bases in between. CDR3 sequence: CASRRYSSNEKLFF. CDR3 in DNA: TGTGCCTCTAGGAGGTACAGCTCTAATGAAAAACTGTTTTTT.

The V call is TRBV5-5, the J call TRBJ1-1; no firm D call. Germline assignment: CDR1 SGHKS and CDR2 YYEKEE (reference sequence). V gave up 1 base and J gave up 4 bases, with 14 bases separating them. This CDR3 is 15 amino acids long. The DNA of the CDR3 is TGTGCCAGCAGCTTGCTTTCCGGGTCGAGCACTGAAGCTTTCTTT. Its protein is CASSLLSGSSTEAFF. The whole variable domain, remainder taken from reference TRBV5-5 and TRBJ1-1, is DAGVTQSPTHLIKTRGQQVTLRCSPISGHKSVSWYQQVLGQGPQFIFQYYEKEERGRGNFPDRFSARQFPNYSSELNVNALLLGDSALYLCASSLLSGSSTEAFFGQGTRLTVV.

The chain combines TRBV27 with TRBJ1-2; D is ambiguous. This CDR3 is built from 12 residues. Trimming removed 2 bases at V and 8 bases at J, with 9 bases between. Germline-derived CDR1 and CDR2 are MNHEY and SMNVEV (reference sequence). The CDR3 protein is CASSLSVDGYTF. Written as DNA, the CDR3 is TGTGCCAGCAGTTTAAGCGTTGACGGCTACACCTTC.

This clone was seen ten or more times. The rearrangement links TRBV19 to TRBJ1-2; 8 bases are a match to TRBD1. The CDR3 is made up of 14 amino acids. The germline CDR1 and CDR2 sequences are LNHDA and SQIVND (reference sequence). After removal of 6 bases from V and 9 bases from J, the junction contained 12 bases not matched to a gene. The CDR3 protein is CASRTGQVEASYTF. The CDR3 DNA sequence: TGTGCCAGTAGAACGGGACAGGTGGAAGCGAGCTACACCTTC.

The chain is built from TRBV19 and TRBJ2-7; TRBD2 matches 11 bases. J lost 0 bases, V lost 5 bases, and 3 bases had no gene match. The CDR3 spans 15 residues. The germline gives CDR1 LNHDA, CDR2 SQIVND (reference sequence). The CDR3 is CASSPTSGASYEQYF. The DNA for the CDR3 is TGTGCCAGTAGTCCGACTAGCGGGGCCTCCTACGAGCAGTACTTC.

The chain uses TRBV19 and TRBJ2-3, with 7 bases aligning to TRBD1. CDR1 LNHDA and CDR2 SQIVND come from the germline V gene (reference sequence). The ends lost 5 bases at V and 8 bases at J; junction bases unmatched: 7. The CDR3 is 13 residues long. CDR3 sequence reads: CASSPTGSGTQYF. For the CDR3, the DNA is TGTGCCAGTAGTCCGACAGGGTCAGGTACGCAGTATTTT.

The chain links TRBV4-3 to TRBJ2-1; TRBD2 agrees at 8 bases. The CDR3 runs 17 residues. With 5 bases clipped from V and 0 bases from J, the junction kept 9 bases outside the gene matches. Germline CDR1 is LGHNA and CDR2 is YSLEER. CDR3 nucleotide sequence: TGCGCCAGCAGCTATCGGGGCAGCGGGAGCTCCTACAATGAGCAGTTCTTC. Its protein is CASSYRGSGSSYNEQFF.

This rearrangement joins TRBV15 to TRBJ1-2; a weak D match, TRBD1 (6 bases). The CDR3 totals 14 residues. V was trimmed by 0 bases and J by 4 bases, leaving 9 bases between them. Germline loops: CDR1 LNHNV, CDR2 YYDKDF (reference sequence). CDR3 amino acids: CATSRDRGSYGYTF. The CDR3 nucleotides are TGTGCCACCAGCAGAGACAGGGGCTCCTATGGCTACACCTTC. Supplemented by reference TRBV15 and TRBJ1-2, the full variable domain reads DAMVIQNPRYQVTQFGKPVTLSCSQTLNHNVMYWYQQKSSQAPKLLFHYYDKDFNNEADTPDNFQSRRPNTSFCFLDIRSPGLGDTAMYLCATSRDRGSYGYTFGSGTRLTVV.

J is TRBJ2-5 and V is TRBV15; 8 nucleotides match TRBD2. The CDR3 runs to 13 residues. Germline V lookup: CDR1 LNHNV, CDR2 YYDKDF (reference sequence). J gave up 4 bases and V 6 bases, and 4 bases lay outside the gene matches. In nucleotides, the CDR3 is TGTGCCACCAGTTGGCTAGCGGGAGAGACCCAGTACTTC. Translated, it gives CATSWLAGETQYF. Full variable domain (rest looked up from reference TRBV15 and TRBJ2-5): DAMVIQNPRYQVTQFGKPVTLSCSQTLNHNVMYWYQQKSSQAPKLLFHYYDKDFNNEADTPDNFQSRRPNTSFCFLDIRSPGLGDTAMYLCATSWLAGETQYFGPGTRLLVL.

The chain is built from TRBV29-1 and TRBJ2-5; 10 bases fit TRBD1. The CDR3 contains 13 residues. The V gene's germline CDR1 is SQVTM and CDR2 ANQGSEA. V shed 7 bases, J shed 3 bases, and the junction held 5 bases outside the gene matches. The CDR3 DNA reads as TGCAGCGCCCGGACAGGGGGAGAAGAGACCCAGTACTTC. It yields the protein CSARTGGEETQYF.

The gene calls are TRBV4-3 and TRBJ1-6, with a weak D call TRBD1 (6 bases). Deletions cut 3 bases from V and 10 bases from J, with 16 bases between. CDR3 length: 15 residues. From germline, CDR1 is LGHNA and CDR2 YSLEER. The CDR3 coding sequence is TGCGCCAGCAGCCAGGGGACACGATCGAACTCACCCCTCCACTTT. Translated: CASSQGTRSNSPLHF.